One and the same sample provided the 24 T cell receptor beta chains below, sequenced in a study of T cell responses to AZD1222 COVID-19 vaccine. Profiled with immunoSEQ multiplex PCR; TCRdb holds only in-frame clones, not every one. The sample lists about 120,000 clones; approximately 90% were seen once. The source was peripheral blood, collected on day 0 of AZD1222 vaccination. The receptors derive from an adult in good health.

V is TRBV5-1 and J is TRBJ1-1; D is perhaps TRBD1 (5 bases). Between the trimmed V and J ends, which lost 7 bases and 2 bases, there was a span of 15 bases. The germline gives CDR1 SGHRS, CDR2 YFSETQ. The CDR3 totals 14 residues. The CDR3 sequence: CASFGRGDNTEAFF. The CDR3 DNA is TGCGCCAGCTTCGGACGGGGCGATAACACTGAAGCTTTCTTT.

In DNA form, the CDR3 reads TGTGCCACCAGTGACGGGACAGGGAGCAATCAGCCCCAGCATTTT. This sequence encodes CATSDGTGSNQPQHF. The genes are TRBV15 and TRBJ1-5; TRBD1 agrees at 9 bases. V shed 6 bases, J shed 1 base, and the junction held 4 bases outside the gene matches. The CDR3 has 15 residues. The germline CDR1 and CDR2 sequences are LNHNV and YYDKDF (reference sequence).

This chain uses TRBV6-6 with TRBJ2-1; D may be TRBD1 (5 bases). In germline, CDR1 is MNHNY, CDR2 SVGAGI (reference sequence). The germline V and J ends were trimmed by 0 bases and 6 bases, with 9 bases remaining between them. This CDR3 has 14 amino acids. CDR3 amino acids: CASSYSRRGNEQFF. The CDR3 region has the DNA TGTGCCAGCAGTTACTCGAGAAGGGGCAATGAGCAGTTCTTC.

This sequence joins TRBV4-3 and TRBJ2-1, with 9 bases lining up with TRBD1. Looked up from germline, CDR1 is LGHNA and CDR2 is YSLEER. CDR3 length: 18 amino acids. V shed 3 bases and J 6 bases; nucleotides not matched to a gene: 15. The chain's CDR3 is CASSQEVSDRGGSNEQFF. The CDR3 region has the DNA TGCGCCAGCAGCCAGGAAGTTTCGGACAGGGGAGGGAGCAATGAGCAGTTCTTC.

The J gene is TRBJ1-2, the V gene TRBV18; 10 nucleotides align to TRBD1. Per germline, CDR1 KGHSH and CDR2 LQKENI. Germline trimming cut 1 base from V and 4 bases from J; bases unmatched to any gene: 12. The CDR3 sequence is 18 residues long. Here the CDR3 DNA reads TGTGCCAGCTCACCACGTCAGGGACAGGGGTCGCATGTCTATGGCTACACCTTC. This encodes CASSPRQGQGSHVYGYTF.

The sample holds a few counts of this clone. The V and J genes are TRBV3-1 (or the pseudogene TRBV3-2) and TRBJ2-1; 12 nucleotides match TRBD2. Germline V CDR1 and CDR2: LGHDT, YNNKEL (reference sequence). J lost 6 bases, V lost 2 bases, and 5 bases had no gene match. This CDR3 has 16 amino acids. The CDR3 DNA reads TGTGCCAGCAGCCAAAGACTAGCGGGAGTGGTCAATGAGCAGTTCTTC. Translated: CASSQRLAGVVNEQFF.

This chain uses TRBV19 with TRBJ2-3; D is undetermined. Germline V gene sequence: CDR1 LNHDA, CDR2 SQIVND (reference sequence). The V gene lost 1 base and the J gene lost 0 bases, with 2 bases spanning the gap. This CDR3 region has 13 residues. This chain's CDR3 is CASSIASTDTQYF. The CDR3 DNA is TGTGCCAGTAGTATAGCCAGCACAGATACGCAGTATTTT.

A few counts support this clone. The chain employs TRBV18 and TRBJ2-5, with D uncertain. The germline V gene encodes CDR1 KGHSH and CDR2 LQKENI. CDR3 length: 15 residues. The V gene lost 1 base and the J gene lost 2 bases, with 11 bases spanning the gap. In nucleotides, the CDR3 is TGTGCCAGCTCACCACAAACCCGCGCACAAGAGACCCAGTACTTC. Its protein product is CASSPQTRAQETQYF. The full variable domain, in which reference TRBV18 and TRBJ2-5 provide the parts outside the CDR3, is NAGVMQNPRHLVRRRGQEARLRCSPMKGHSHVYWYRQLPEEGLKFMVYLQKENIIDESGMPKERFSAEFPKEGPSILRIQQVVRGDSAAYFCASSPQTRAQETQYFGPGTRLLVL.

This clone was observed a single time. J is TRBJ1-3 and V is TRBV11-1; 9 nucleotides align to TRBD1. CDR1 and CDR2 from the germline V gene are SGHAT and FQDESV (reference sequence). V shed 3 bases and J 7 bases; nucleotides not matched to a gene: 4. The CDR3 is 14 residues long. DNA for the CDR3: TGTGCCAGCAGCTTCGGGACAGGGTTGAACACCATATATTTT. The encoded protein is CASSFGTGLNTIYF.

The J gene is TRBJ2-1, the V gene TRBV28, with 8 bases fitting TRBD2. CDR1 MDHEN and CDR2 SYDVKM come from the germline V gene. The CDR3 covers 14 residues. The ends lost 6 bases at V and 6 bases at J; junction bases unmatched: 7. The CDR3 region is CASSPAGAINEQFF. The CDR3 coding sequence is TGTGCCAGCAGCCCAGCGGGAGCCATCAATGAGCAGTTCTTC.

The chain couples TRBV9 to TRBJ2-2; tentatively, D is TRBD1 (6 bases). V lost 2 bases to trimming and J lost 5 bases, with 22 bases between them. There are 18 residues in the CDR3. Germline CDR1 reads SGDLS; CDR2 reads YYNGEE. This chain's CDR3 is CASSVLARTGLGTGELFF. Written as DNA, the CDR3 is TGTGCCAGCAGCGTCCTAGCACGCACAGGGTTAGGGACCGGGGAGCTGTTTTTT.

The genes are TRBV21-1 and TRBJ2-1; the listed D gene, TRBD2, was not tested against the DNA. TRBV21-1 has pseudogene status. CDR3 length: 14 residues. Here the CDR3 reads CASKLKRIYNEQFF. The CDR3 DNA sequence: TGTGCCAGCAAACTTAAGCGCATTTACAATGAGCAGTTCTTC.

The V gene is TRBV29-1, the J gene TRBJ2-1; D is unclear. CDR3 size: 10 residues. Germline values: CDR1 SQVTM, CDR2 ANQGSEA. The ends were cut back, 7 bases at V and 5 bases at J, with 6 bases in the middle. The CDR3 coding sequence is TGCAGCGCCAGAAACAATGAGCAGTTCTTC. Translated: CSARNNEQFF.

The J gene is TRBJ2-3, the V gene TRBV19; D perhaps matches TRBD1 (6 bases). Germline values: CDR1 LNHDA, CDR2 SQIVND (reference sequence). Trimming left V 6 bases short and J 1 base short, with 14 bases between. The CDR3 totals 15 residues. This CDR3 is CASRLQGLGTDTQYF. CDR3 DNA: TGTGCCAGTAGGCTCCAGGGGCTGGGCACAGATACGCAGTATTTT.

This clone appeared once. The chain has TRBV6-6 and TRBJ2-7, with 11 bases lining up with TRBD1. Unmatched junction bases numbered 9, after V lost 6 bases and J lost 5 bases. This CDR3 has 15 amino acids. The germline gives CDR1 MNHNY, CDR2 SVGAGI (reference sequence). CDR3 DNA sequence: TGTGCCAGCAGGATCCGGGACAGGGGGAACGACGAGCAGTACTTC. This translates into CASRIRDRGNDEQYF.

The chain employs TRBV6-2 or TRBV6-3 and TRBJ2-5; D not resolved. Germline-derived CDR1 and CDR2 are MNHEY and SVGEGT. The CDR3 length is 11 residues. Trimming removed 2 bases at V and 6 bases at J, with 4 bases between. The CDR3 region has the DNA TGTGCCAGCAGTTACAGCCAGACCCAGTACTTC. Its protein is CASSYSQTQYF.

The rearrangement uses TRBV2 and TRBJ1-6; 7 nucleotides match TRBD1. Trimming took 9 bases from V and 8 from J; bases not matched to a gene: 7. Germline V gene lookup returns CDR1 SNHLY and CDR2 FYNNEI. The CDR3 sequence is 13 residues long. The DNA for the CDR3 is TGTGCCAGTACCGGGACAGAAGATTCACCCCTCCACTTT. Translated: CASTGTEDSPLHF.

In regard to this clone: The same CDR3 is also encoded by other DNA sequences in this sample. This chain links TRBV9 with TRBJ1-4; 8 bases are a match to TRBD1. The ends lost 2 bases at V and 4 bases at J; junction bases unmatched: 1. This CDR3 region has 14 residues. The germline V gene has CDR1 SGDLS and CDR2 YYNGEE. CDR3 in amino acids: CASSVGTGNEKLFF. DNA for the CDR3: TGTGCCAGCAGCGTTGGGACAGGTAATGAAAAACTGTTTTTT.

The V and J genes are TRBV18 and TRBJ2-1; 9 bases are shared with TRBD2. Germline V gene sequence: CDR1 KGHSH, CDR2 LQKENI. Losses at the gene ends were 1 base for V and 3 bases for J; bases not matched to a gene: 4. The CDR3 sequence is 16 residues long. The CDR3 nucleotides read TGTGCCAGCTCACCACTTAGCGGGAGTATCTACAATGAGCAGTTCTTC. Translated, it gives CASSPLSGSIYNEQFF.

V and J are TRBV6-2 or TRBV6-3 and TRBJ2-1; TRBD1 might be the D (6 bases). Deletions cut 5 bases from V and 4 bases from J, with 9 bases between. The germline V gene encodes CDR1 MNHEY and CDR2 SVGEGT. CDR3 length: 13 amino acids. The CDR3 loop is CASSMDSYNEQFF. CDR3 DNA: TGTGCCAGCAGTATGGACAGTTACAATGAGCAGTTCTTC.

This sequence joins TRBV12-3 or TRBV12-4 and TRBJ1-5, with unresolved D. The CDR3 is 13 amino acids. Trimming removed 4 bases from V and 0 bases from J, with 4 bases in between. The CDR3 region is CASSYRSNQPQHF. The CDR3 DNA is TGTGCCAGCAGTTACCGTAGCAATCAGCCCCAGCATTTT.

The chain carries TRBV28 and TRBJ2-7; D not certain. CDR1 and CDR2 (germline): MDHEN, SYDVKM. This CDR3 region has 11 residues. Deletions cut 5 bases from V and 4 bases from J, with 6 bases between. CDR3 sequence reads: CASSQAYEQYF. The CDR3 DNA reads TGTGCCAGCAGTCAAGCATACGAGCAGTACTTC.

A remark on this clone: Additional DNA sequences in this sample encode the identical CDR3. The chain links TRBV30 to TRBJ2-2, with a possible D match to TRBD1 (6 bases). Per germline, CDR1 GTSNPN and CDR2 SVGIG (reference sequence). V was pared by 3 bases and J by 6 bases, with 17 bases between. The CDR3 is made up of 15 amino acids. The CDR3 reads CAWSLGGGAPGELFF. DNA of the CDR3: TGTGCCTGGAGCCTTGGTGGGGGCGCCCCCGGGGAGCTGTTTTTT.

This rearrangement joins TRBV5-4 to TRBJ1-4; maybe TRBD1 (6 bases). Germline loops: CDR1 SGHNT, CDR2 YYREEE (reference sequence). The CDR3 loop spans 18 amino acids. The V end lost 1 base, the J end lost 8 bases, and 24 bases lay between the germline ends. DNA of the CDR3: TGTGCCAGCAGCTTGAATCTCGGCGGACAGCGGGTTATCGAAAAACTGTTTTTT. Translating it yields CASSLNLGGQRVIEKLFF.